Listed here is a single T cell receptor (beta chain). Antigen: not known. This sample is part of a study of CD4 T cell repertoires in COVID-19. About the study: After approximately nine days of IL-2 expansion, CFSE-low cells were relabeled and restimulated with other coronavirus spikes. Study observations and caveats: Several top expanded SARS-CoV-2-reactive clonotypes were shared by two or three memory subsets. SARS-CoV and/or HKU1 spike cultures shared between 7 and 25% of SARS-CoV-2 clonotypes.

Sequencing was done directly on freshly isolated, uncultured memory T cells. Some clones are missing from TCRdb's copy, which holds only in-frame ones; the method was immunoSEQ multiplex PCR. The sample lists approximately 75,000 clones; 83% were seen once. The source of this sequence is a human donor who had COVID-19. The input for sequencing was CD4+ T cells from peripheral blood, taken after recovery from COVID-19.

DNA for the CDR3: TGTGCCAGCTCACCACCTGTACAGCGGTATGGCTACACCTTC. Protein: CASSPPVQRYGYTF. The chain employs TRBV18 and TRBJ1-2; unclear D gene. This CDR3 has 14 amino acids. Per the germline V gene, CDR1 is KGHSH and CDR2 is LQKENI. Trimming shortened V by 0 bases and J by 5 bases, and 10 bases separated the two germline ends.